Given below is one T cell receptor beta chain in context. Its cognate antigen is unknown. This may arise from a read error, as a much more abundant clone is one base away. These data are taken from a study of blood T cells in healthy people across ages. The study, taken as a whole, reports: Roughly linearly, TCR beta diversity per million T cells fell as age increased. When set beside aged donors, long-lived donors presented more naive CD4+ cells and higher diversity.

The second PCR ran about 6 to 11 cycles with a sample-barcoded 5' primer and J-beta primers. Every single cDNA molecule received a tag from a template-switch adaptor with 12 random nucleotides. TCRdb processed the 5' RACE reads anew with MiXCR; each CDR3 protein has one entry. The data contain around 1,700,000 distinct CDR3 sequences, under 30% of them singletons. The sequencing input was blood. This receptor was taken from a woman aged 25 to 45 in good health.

CDR3 sequence reads: CASSGHRDEYPGDIKYF. The CDR3 DNA follows: TGTGCCAGCAGCGGACACCGGGACGAATATCCCGGGGACATTAAGTACTTC. This chain connects TRBV7-3 to TRBJ2-4; tentatively, D is TRBD1 (6 bases). Looked up from germline, CDR1 is SGHTA and CDR2 is FQGTGA. There are 17 residues in the CDR3.